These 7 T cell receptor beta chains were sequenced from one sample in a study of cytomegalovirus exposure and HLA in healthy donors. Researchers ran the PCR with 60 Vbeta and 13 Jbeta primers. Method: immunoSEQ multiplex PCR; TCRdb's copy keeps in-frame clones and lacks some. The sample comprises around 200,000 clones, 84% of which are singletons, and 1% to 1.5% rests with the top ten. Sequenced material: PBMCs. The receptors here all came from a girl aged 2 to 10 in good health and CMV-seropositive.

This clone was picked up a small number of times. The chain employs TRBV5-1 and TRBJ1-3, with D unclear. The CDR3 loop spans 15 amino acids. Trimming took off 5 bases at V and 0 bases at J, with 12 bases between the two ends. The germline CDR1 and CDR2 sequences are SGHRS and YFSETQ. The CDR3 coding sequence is TGCGCCAGCAGTGAGGCGGGAACCTCTGGAAACACCATATATTTT. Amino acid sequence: CASSEAGTSGNTIYF.

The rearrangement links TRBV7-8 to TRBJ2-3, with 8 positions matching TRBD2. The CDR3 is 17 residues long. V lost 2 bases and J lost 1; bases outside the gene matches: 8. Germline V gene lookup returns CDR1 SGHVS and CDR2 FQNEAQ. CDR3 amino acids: CASSLPGLTSGTDTQYF. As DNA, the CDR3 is TGTGCCAGCAGCTTACCCGGCCTGACTAGCGGCACAGATACGCAGTATTTT.

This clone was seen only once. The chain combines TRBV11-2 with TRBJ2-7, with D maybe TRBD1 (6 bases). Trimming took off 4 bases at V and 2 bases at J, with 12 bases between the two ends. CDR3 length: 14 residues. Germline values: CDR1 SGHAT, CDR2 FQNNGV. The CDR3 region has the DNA TGTGCCAGCAGCTGGGGGCAGGGCGCCTACGAGCAGTACTTC. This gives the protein CASSWGQGAYEQYF.

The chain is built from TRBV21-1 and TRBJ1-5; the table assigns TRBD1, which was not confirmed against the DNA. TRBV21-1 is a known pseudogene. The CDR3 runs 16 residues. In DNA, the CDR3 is TGTGCCAGCAGCGGCCGGGACAGGGGTGGTAGGCAGCCCCAGCATTTT. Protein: CASSGRDRGGRQPQHF.

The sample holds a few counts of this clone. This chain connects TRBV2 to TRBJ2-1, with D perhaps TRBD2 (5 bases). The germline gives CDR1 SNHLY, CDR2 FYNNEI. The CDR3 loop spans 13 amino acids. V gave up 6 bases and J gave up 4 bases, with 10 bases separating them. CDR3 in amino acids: CASSQLEYNEQFF. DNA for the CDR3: TGTGCCAGCAGCCAACTAGAATACAATGAGCAGTTCTTC.

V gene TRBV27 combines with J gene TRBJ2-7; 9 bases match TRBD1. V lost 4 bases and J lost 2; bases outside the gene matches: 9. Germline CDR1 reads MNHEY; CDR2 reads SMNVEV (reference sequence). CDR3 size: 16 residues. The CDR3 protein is CASSSLRTGVPYEQYF. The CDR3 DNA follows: TGTGCCAGCAGTTCACTACGGACAGGGGTGCCCTACGAGCAGTACTTC.

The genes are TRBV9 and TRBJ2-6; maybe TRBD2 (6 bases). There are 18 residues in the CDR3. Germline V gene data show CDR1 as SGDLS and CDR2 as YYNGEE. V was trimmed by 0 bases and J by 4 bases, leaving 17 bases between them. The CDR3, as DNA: TGTGCCAGCAGCGTAGCTGGTCGGGAGTGGGGAGGGGCCAACGTCCTGACTTTC. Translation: CASSVAGREWGGANVLTF.